The TCR beta chain described here comes from a study of T-cell reconstitution after alpha-beta-depleted transplantation in children. Remarks on this clonotype: Antigen specificity is unknown.

Points from the study as a whole: It was reported that alpha-beta T cells came from several hundred expanded graft clones (about two months after transplant). T-cell counts and diversity were attributed mostly to newly produced T cells one year after transplant. Some patients showed high day-60 TCRbeta diversity, which derived from surviving recipient T cells and thymic progenitors.

This CDR3 comprises 13 residues. V gave up 6 bases and J gave up 3 bases, with 12 bases separating them. Germline V gene data show CDR1 as SGHRS and CDR2 as YFSETQ. For TCRbeta, the library was prepared with unique molecular identifiers. TCRdb re-derived calls from the PCR reads in MiXCR, one entry per CDR3 protein. Among around 700,000 distinct CDR3 sequences listed, about an eighth were seen once. Source: PBMCs, taken before TCRalphabeta/CD19-depleted stem cell transplant. The gene calls are TRBV5-1 and TRBJ2-5; possibly TRBD2 for D (6 bases). This receptor was identified in a girl aged 2 to 10 with congenital amegakaryocytic thrombocytopenia, due to receive a stem cell transplant. CDR3 DNA sequence: TGCGCCAGCAACCTTGGGACTGAAGAGACCCAGTACTTC. Translating gives CASNLGTEETQYF.